This TCR beta chain was sequenced during a study of post-analysis software for immune sequencing data. Overall study: Relapsing-remitting, secondary progressive and progressive-relapsing forms of multiple sclerosis all featured among disease courses.

Between the trimmed V and J ends, which lost 4 bases and 6 bases, there was a span of 20 bases. The germline gives CDR1 SGHRS, CDR2 YFSETQ. This CDR3 has 16 amino acids. Unique molecular identifiers were carried by the TCR beta cDNA libraries. The yield from roughly 1 to 10 million T cells was around 500,000 cDNA molecules in total. TCRdb re-called the PCR reads with MiXCR, one entry per CDR3 protein. In the table there are approximately 460,000 distinct CDR3 sequences, approximately 46% of which are singletons. Broader study findings: Batch-mates among the samples co-clustered strongly by F measure. Roughly five TRBV segments occurring more often in patients than controls included TRBV5-6, TRBV5-1 and TRBV20-1. Comparison with controls showed significantly lower normalized Chao1 diversity in multiple sclerosis patients.

A word on this clonotype: The antigen remains unidentified.

Material for sequencing was blood. This receptor was identified in a girl aged 10-17 years with multiple sclerosis. This sequence joins TRBV5-1 and TRBJ2-1, with a possible D match to TRBD1 (5 bases). The CDR3 DNA sequence: TGCGCCAGCAGCCCCGGTTCAGAGCCTAGGGGCAATGAGCAGTTCTTC. Its protein is CASSPGSEPRGNEQFF.